This TCR beta chain was identified during a study of blood T cell repertoires in COVID-19. Study as a whole: Sites in the United States, Italy and Spain provided acute and convalescent COVID-19 samples. T cells, B-cell-depleted T cells, or PBMCs provided the cDNA or gDNA that served as material.

Germline loops: CDR1 SGHNT, CDR2 YYREEE (reference sequence). V shed 5 bases and J shed 0 bases, with 20 bases lying between them. The CDR3 is 17 residues long. Original handling: Estimation of nucleated cell counts relied on the amplification of reference gene primers. TCRdb's copy holds only in-frame clones and misses some; the assay was immunoSEQ multiplex PCR. From that table come the V and J calls and clone size; the DNA was used to work out D and trimming. Here the sample spans approximately 49,000 clones, roughly four fifths being singletons. What was sequenced was peripheral blood. The source of this sequence is a human donor with acute or convalescent COVID-19. The donor label of this sample is uncertain. This chain uses TRBV5-4 with TRBJ1-2; tentative D call: TRBD1 (5 bases). The CDR3 loop reads CASSPSWVAGTNYGYTF. CDR3 DNA sequence: TGTGCCAGCAGTCCGTCGTGGGTTGCAGGGACTAACTATGGCTACACCTTC.